Listed here is a single T cell receptor (beta chain). The data stem from a study of T cell changes during pregnancy in multiple sclerosis. This CDR3 comprises 13 residues. V gave up 2 bases and J gave up 8 bases, with 12 bases separating them. CDR1 is MDHEN and CDR2 is SYDVKM in the germline V gene. The repertoire was sequenced with immunoSEQ multiplex PCR; TCRdb's copy has only in-frame clones and lacks some. The sample holds about 59,000 clones, about 93% seen once. This TCR derives from a female donor with multiple sclerosis, enrolled in a pregnancy study. The V gene is TRBV28, the J gene TRBJ1-2; D is undetermined. The sample consisted of CD8+ T cells from peripheral blood mononuclear cells, taken in the third trimester of pregnancy. CDR3 sequence reads: CASSLERAPGYTF. As DNA, the CDR3 is TGTGCCAGCAGTTTAGAGCGGGCGCCGGGCTACACCTTC.